This T cell receptor (beta chain) was identified during a study of breast tumors, draining lymph nodes, adjacent tissues. Points from the study as a whole: Most tumor T cells seemingly derive from lymph node, then expand in tumor.

TCRdb passed the multiplex PCR reads through MiXCR, listing each CDR3 protein once. The sample has some 150,000 distinct CDR3 sequences, 20% to 25% seen once. Comments on this clonotype: Its antigen is as yet unknown.

Breast cancer patients provided tissue from their axillary draining lymph nodes. The CDR3 sequence is 15 residues long. V lost 4 bases and J lost 4; bases outside the gene matches: 7. CDR1 and CDR2 (germline): DFQATT, SNEGSKA (reference sequence). The TCR originated in a female donor with breast cancer. Some clones in this sample may be carry-over from other donors' samples. This chain links TRBV20-1 with TRBJ1-6; 7 bases line up with TRBD1. The sample comprised axillary lymph node tissue. The DNA for the CDR3 is TGCAGTGCTACTCGGGACAGTTTTTATAATTCACCCCTCCACTTT. Translating it yields CSATRDSFYNSPLHF.